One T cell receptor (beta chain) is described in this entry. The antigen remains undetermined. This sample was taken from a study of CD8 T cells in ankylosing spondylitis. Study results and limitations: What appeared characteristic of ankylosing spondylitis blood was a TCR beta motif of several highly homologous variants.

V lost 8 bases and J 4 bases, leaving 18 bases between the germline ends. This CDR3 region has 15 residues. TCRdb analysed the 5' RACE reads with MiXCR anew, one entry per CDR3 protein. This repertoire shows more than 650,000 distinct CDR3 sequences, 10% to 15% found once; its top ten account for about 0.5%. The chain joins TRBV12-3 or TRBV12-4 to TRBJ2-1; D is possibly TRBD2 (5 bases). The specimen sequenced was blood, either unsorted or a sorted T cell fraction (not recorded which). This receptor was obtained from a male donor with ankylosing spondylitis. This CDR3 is CASSLARGAYNEQFF. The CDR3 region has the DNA TGTGCCAGCTCCTTAGCCCGGGGAGCATACAATGAGCAGTTCTTC.